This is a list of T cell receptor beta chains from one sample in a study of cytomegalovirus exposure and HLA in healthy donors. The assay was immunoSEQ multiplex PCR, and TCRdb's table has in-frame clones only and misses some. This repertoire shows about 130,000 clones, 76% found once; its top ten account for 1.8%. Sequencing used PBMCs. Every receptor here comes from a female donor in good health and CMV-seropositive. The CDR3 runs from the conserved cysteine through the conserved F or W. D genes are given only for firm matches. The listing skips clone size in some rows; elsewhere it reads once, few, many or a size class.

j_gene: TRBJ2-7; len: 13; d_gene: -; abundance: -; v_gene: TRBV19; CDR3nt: TGTGCCAGTAGTATCAGGGCGGTGGACGAGCAGTACTTC; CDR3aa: CASSIRAVDEQYF
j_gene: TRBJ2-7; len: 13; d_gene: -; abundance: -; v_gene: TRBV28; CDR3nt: TGTGCCAGCCAAACGGGGACAATCTACGAGCAGTACTTC; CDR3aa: CASQTGTIYEQYF
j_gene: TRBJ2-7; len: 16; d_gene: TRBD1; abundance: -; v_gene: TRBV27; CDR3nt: TGTGCCAGCAGTACCGTCTCAGGGGGCCTGGATCTGATAAGCTACTTC; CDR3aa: CASSTVSGGLDLISYF
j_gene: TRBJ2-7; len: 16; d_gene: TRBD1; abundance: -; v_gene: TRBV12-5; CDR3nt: TGTGCTAGTGGTTCAATGGACAGGGGCGGTTCGTACGAGCAGTACTTC; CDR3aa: CASGSMDRGGSYEQYF
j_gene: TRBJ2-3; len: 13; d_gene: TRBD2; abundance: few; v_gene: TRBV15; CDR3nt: TGTGCCACCAGCAGACTAGCGGAAGATACGCAGTATTTT; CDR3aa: CATSRLAEDTQYF
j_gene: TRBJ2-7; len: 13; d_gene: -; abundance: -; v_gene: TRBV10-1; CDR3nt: TGCGCCAGCAGTGATGGGGGGATCTACGAGCAGTACTTC; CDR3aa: CASSDGGIYEQYF
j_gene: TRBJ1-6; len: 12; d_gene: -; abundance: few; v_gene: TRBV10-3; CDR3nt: TGTGCCACCCAGGGCGATAATTCACCCCTCCACTTT; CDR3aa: CATQGDNSPLHF
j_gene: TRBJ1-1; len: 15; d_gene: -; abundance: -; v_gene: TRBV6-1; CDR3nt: TGTGCCAGCGGCGGAAAGGAGAAAATGAACACTGAAGCTTTCTTT; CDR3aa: CASGGKEKMNTEAFF
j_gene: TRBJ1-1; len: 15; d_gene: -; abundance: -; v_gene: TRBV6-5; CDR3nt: TGTGCCAGCAGTTACCCCGCAGGGGATTTTACTGAAGCTTTCTTT; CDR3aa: CASSYPAGDFTEAFF
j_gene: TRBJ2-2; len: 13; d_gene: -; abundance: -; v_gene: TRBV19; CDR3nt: TGTGCCAGCGAACAGTACAACACCGGGGAGCTGTTTTTT; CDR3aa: CASEQYNTGELFF
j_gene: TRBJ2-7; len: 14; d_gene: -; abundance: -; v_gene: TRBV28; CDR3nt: TGTGCCAGCAGTGACACGGACTACCCCTACGAGCAGTACTTC; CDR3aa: CASSDTDYPYEQYF
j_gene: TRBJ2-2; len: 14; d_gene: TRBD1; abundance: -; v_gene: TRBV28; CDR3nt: TGTGCCAGCGGAGACAGGGGTCCTTATGGGGAGCTGTTTTTT; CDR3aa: CASGDRGPYGELFF
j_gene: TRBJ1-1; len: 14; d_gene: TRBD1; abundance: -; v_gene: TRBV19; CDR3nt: TGTGCCAGTAGGACAGGGGGACGGAGCGCTGAAGCTTTCTTT; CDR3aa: CASRTGGRSAEAFF
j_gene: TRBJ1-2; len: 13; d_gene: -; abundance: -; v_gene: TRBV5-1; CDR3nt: TGCGCCAGCAGCTTGACAGGGACCCCCCCCTACACCTTC; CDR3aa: CASSLTGTPPYTF
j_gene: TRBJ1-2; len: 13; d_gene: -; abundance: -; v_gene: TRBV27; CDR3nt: TGTGCCAGCAGTCAAACAGGGTACCGGGGCTACACCTTC; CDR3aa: CASSQTGYRGYTF
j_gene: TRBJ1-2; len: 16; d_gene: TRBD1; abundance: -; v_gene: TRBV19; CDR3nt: TGTGCCAGTAGTACCGGGACAGGGGGCTTATACTATGGCTACACCTTC; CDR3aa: CASSTGTGGLYYGYTF
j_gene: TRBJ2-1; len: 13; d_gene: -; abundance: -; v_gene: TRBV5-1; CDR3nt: TGCGCCAGCAGCTTTCTTTTAGGGGGTGAGCAGTTCTTC; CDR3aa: CASSFLLGGEQFF
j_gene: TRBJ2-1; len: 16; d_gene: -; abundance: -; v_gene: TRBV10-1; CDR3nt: TGCGCCAGCAGTGATTCTTTGCGGGACTTATACAATGAGCAGTTCTTC; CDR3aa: CASSDSLRDLYNEQFF
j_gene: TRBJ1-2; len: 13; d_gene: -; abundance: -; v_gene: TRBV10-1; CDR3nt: TGCGCCAGCAGTGACCGGGGTGGCTATGGCTACACCTTC; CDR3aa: CASSDRGGYGYTF
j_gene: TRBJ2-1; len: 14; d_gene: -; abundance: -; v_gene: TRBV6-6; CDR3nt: TGTGCCAGCAGGCCAGCGGGCTTCTTAAATGAGCAGTTCTTC; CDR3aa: CASRPAGFLNEQFF
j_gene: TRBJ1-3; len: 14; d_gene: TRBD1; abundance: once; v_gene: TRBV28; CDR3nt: TGTGCCAGCAGTTATCGGGACAGTGGAAACACCATATATTTT; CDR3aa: CASSYRDSGNTIYF
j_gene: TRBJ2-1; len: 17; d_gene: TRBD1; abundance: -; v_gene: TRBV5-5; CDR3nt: TGTGCCAGCAGCTTGGCCGAAAGTAACAGGGGGCGGTATGAGCAGTTCTTC; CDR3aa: CASSLAESNRGRYEQFF
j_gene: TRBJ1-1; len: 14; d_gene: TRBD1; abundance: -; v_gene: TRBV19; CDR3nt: TGTGCCAGTAGTGCGAGACAGGGTGGGACTGAAGCTTTCTTT; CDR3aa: CASSARQGGTEAFF
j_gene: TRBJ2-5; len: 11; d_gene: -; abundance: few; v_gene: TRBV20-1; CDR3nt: TGCAGTGCTCTGACTAGGGAGACCCAGTACTTC; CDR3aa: CSALTRETQYF
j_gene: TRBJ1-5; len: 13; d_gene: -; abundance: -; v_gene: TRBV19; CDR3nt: TGTGCCAGTAGGCAGACAGGAGATCAGCCCCAGCATTTT; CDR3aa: CASRQTGDQPQHF
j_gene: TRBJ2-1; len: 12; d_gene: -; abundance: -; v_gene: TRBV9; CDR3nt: TGTGCCAGCAGCGTCGGGGAGAATGAGCAGTTCTTC; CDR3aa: CASSVGENEQFF
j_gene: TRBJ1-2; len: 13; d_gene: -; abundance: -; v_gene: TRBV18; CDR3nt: TGTGCCAGCTCAGCGGACAGCAACTATGGCTACACCTTC; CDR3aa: CASSADSNYGYTF
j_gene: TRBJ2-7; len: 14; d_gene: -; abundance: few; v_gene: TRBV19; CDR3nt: TGTGCCAGTAGTAGGGGAGATCGGGCGAACGAGCAGTACTTC; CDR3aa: CASSRGDRANEQYF
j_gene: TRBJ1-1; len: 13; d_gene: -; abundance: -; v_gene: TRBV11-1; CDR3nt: TGTGCCAGCAGCTTAGGAAAGCCCACTGAAGCTTTCTTT; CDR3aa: CASSLGKPTEAFF
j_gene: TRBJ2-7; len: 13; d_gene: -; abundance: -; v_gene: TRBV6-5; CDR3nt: TGTGCCAGCAGTCCTGGGCGTTACTACGAGCAGTACTTC; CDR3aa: CASSPGRYYEQYF
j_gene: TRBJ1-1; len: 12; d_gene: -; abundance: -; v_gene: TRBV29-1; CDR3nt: TGCAGCGTTGACAGGGCAAACACTGAAGCTTTCTTT; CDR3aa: CSVDRANTEAFF
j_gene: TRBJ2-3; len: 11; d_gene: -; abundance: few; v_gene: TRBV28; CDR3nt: TGTGCCAGCATCGGGTTAGAAACGCAGTATTTT; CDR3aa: CASIGLETQYF
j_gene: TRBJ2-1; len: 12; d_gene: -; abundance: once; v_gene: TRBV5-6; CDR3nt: TGTGCCAGCAGCTGGGGGGACAATGAGCAGTTCTTC; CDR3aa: CASSWGDNEQFF
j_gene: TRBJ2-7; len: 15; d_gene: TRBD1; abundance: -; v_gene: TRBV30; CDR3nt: TGTGCCTGGAGTGAGGCCGGGACAGGGTTCCACGAGCAGTACTTC; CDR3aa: CAWSEAGTGFHEQYF
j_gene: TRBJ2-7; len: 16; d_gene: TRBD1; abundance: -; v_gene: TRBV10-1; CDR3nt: TGCGCCAGCAGCTCCGGGACAGGGCCGATAGGGGAGGGACAGTACTTC; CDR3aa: CASSSGTGPIGEGQYF
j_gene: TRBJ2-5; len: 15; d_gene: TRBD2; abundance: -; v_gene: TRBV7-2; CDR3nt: TGTGCCAGCAGCTTAGTAGCGGGGACACAAGAGACCCAGTACTTC; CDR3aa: CASSLVAGTQETQYF
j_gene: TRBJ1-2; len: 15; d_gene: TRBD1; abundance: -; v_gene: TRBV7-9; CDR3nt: TGTGCCAGCAGCTCGGGACAGGGGGTGAACTATGGCTACCCCTTC; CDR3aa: CASSSGQGVNYGYPF